Listed here is a single T cell receptor beta chain. Its antigen is currently not known. No quality values exist for individual bases; no much larger clone is one base distant. The CDR3 measures 16 amino acids from cysteine to phenylalanine. Only the CDR3 region is kept as DNA, spanning 48 bases read in frame from base 1. Sequences SEHNR (CDR1) and FQNEAQ (CDR2) are obtained from the germline V gene (reference sequence). At the junction V is shortened by 5 bases and J by 0 bases, with 13 bases in between. These data belong to a study of blood T cell repertoires in COVID-19 (TCRdb year 2020). In the study overall: Collaborator samples came from the United States, Italy and Spain and covered acute and convalescent phases of COVID-19. The material from the prospective study consisted of cDNA or gDNA derived from T cells, B-cell-depleted T cells, or PBMCs. The repertoires were released in a freely available public database meant as a resource for research on the immune response to SARS-CoV-2. Samples came from the ongoing ImmuneRACE study (first 160 participants) plus 1,254 subjects from 6 global collaborators. Sample metadata almost always included a de-identified subject ID, COVID-19 status, age in years and sex. Subjects who had been exposed to COVID-19, were actively infected with it, or had recovered from it provided the deeply sampled blood TCRbeta repertoires that made up the dataset. Where available, HLA class I and class II types were obtained from metadata supplied by the sample provider rather than from assay-based typing. Results the study describes overall, beyond this receptor: The amount of clinical and demographic metadata varied by source and participant and was provided uncurated.

Whole blood was collected in K2EDTA tubes by collaborating institutions according to the institutions' own protocols. For TCRbeta analysis, collaborator samples were shipped as frozen whole blood, as isolated PBMCs, or as DNA extracted from either sample type. The immunoSEQ Assay, a bias-controlled multiplex PCR, was used to amplify TCRbeta CDR3 regions from genomic DNA. Turning to the authors' computational methods: Nucleated cell counts per sample were estimated from amplification of reference gene primers within the assay. To quantify the absolute abundance of each unique TCRbeta CDR3 rearrangement, sequence reads were collapsed and filtered. Productive Simpson clonality was computed per sample as the square root of Simpson's diversity index over productive rearrangements. TCRdb mirrors the immuneACCESS table, restricted to in-frame sequences. Some clones are absent from its copies; in checked studies, under half trace to an unresolved V gene, and the reason for the others is unknown. The V and J calls and the clone size are those of that table, but D and trimming were determined from the DNA. This sample lists approximately 210,000 clones; over 75% were detected once. Clones ranked in the top ten supply about 5% of the sample.

The origin of this receptor is a woman aged 40 to 50 with acute or convalescent COVID-19. The rearrangement joined TRBV7-9 to TRBJ1-4; no D segment can be confidently identified. Material: peripheral blood. The DNA sequence is given as TGTGCCAGCAGCATCAGGCCGGGAGCAACTAATGAAAAACTGTTTTTT. It codes for CASSIRPGATNEKLFF.